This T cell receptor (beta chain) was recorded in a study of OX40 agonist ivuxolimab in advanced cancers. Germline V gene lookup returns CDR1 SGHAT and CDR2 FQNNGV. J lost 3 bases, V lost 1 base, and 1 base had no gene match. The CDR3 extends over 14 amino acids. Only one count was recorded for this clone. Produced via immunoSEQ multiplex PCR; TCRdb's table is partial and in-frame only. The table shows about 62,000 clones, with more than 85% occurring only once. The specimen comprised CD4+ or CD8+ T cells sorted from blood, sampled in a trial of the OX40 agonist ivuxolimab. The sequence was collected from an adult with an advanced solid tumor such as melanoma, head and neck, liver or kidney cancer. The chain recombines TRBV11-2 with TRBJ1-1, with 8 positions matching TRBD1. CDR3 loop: CASSLAGGYTEAFF. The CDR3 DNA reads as TGTGCCAGCAGCTTAGCAGGGGGCTACACTGAAGCTTTCTTT.